The clone carrying this TCR beta chain was counted between two and nine times. What it recognizes is unknown. The data derive from a study of T cells after yellow fever vaccination. Findings and limits, study-wide: The CD4 compartment and the CD8 compartment contained a small share of clonotypes in common.

TCR cDNA, made by 5'RACE template switching, carried an added universal primer site and UMIs. MiXCR, applied by TCRdb to the 5' RACE reads, yields one record per CDR3 protein. The sample contains around 67,000 distinct CDR3 sequences, more than 5.5% of which appear only once. The CDR3 sequence is 13 residues long. V lost 5 bases and J 10 bases, leaving 16 bases between the germline ends. Germline V gene sequence: CDR1 SGHTA, CDR2 FQGTGA. The gene calls are TRBV7-3 and TRBJ2-3; D perhaps matches TRBD2 (6 bases). This sequence originates from a young man who received the YFV17D yellow fever vaccine. The sequencing here drew on CD8+ T cells sorted from PBMCs, taken 4 to 5 days after the first yellow fever vaccination. CDR3: CASSKGTRNAQYF. The CDR3 nucleotides read TGTGCCAGCAGCAAGGGGACTCGGAACGCGCAGTATTTT.